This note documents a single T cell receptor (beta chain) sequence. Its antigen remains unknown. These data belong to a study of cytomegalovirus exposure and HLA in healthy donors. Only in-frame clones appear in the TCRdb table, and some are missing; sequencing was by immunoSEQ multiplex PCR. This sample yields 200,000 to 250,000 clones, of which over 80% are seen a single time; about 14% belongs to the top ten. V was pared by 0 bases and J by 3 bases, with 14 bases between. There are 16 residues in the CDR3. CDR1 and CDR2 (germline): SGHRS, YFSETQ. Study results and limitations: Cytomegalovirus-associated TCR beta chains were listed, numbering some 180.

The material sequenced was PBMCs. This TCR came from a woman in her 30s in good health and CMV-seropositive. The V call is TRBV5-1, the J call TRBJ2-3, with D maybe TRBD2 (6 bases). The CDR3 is CASSLAGISGTDTQYF. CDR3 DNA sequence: TGCGCCAGCAGCTTGGCCGGTATTAGCGGAACAGATACGCAGTATTTT.